These T cell receptor beta chains were read from a single sample in a study of cytomegalovirus exposure and HLA in healthy donors. Here immunoSEQ multiplex PCR was the method, and the copy in TCRdb shows in-frame clones only, minus some. The sample has approximately 110,000 clones; approximately 80% are singletons. Material for sequencing was PBMCs. Receptor source: a man between 35 and 55 years old in good health and CMV-seronegative. Both conserved end residues are part of each CDR3. D genes are given only for firm matches. Size is stated for part of the rows, as once, few or many counts, or as a class when the clone is expanded.

>.|TRBV5-1|TRBJ2-6|.
TGCGCCAGCAGGATAGGACAAACGAGCTCTGGGGCCAACGTCCTGACTTTC
CASRIGQTSSGANVLTF
>.|TRBV10-3|TRBJ2-5|once
TGTGCCATCAGTGATGCCGCGAACCAAGAGACCCAGTACTTC
CAISDAANQETQYF
>TRBD1|TRBV5-1|TRBJ2-4|.
TGCGCCAGCAGCTTGGGGACAGGGGACATTCAGTACTTC
CASSLGTGDIQYF
>.|TRBV7-3|TRBJ1-1|once
TGTGCCAGCAGCTCCTCGCGGGACCAAAGGGCTTTCTTT
CASSSSRDQRAFF
>.|TRBV19|TRBJ1-1|.
TGTGCCAGTAGTATATCGGGGGGTGGGAACACTGAAGCTTTCTTT
CASSISGGGNTEAFF
>.|TRBV10-3|TRBJ2-7|.
TGTGCCATCAGTGAGACAGGACCTTCCTACGAGCAGTACTTC
CAISETGPSYEQYF
>TRBD1|TRBV6-6|TRBJ2-1|.
TGTGCCAGCAGTCCCCCCCGACAGGGTGGTGAGCAGTTCTTC
CASSPPRQGGEQFF
>.|TRBV7-3|TRBJ2-1|.
TGTGCCAGCAGCTTAACCGGGAATTCCTACAATGAGCAGTTCTTC
CASSLTGNSYNEQFF
>TRBD1|TRBV6-5|TRBJ2-2|.
TGTGCCGGCAGTTACAGGGGGTACACCGGGGAGCTGTTTTTT
CAGSYRGYTGELFF
>TRBD2|TRBV15|TRBJ2-1|few
TGTGCCACCAGCAGAGGTGGTAGCGGGGGGGCCGATGAGCAGTTCTTC
CATSRGGSGGADEQFF
>.|TRBV7-9|TRBJ2-3|.
TGTGCCAGCAGCTCCAGTTTCCTTGGGAGGGATACGCAGTATTTT
CASSSSFLGRDTQYF
>.|TRBV6-6|TRBJ1-4|.
TGTGCCACCGGAGACGTTGAAAAACTGTTTTTT
CATGDVEKLFF
>TRBD1|TRBV6-1|TRBJ1-5|.
TGTGCCAGCAGGAACTACAGGGGAAATAATCAGCCCCAGCATTTT
CASRNYRGNNQPQHF
>TRBD1|TRBV7-2|TRBJ2-2|few
TGTGCCAGCAGCAGAGGACGGGACAGGGTAACCGGGGAGCTGTTTTTT
CASSRGRDRVTGELFF
>.|TRBV7-2|TRBJ1-4|.
TGTGCCAGCAGCTTAACGCAGGGGAGCGGAAAACTGTTTTTT
CASSLTQGSGKLFF
>.|TRBV11-2|TRBJ2-7|.
TGTGCCAGCAGCTTCCCGGGACATCCCTACGAGCAGTACTTC
CASSFPGHPYEQYF
>.|TRBV19|TRBJ1-2|.
TGTGCCAGTGGGCACTCCAACTATGGCTACACCTTC
CASGHSNYGYTF
>TRBD1|TRBV9|TRBJ2-2|.
TGTGCCAGCAGCGCCCCCGGGACAGGACGACTTAACACCGGGGAGCTGTTTTTT
CASSAPGTGRLNTGELFF
>.|TRBV29-1|TRBJ2-7|.
TGCAGCGTCGCCCTGACAGACTACGAGCAGTACTTC
CSVALTDYEQYF
>.|TRBV7-8|TRBJ2-6|.
TGTGCCACTGAACCGGGACAACTCAAGGGGGGGGCCAACGTCCTGACTTTC
CATEPGQLKGGANVLTF
>TRBD2|TRBV11-3|TRBJ2-1|few
TGTGCCAGCAGCCAATCAATAGCGGGGGTCTACAATGAGCAGTTCTTC
CASSQSIAGVYNEQFF
>TRBD2|TRBV7-8|TRBJ2-7|.
TGTGCCAGCAGCTTCCCCCGGGATGGCGGGAGATACGAGCAGTACTTC
CASSFPRDGGRYEQYF
>.|TRBV5-6|TRBJ1-4|.
TGTGCCAGCAGCCAATCCATACAAAACCCGACCCCGCTGGGCGAAAAACTGTTTTTT
CASSQSIQNPTPLGEKLFF
>.|TRBV19|TRBJ1-1|.
TGTGCCAGTAGTATTGGGGGAGGGGCTTTGGGCACTGAAGCTTTCTTT
CASSIGGGALGTEAFF